This paragraph reports one T cell receptor beta chain. Antigen unknown. This entry comes from a study of glioma-infiltrating T cells. General study points: Tissue-blood divergence was below expectation in non-neoplastic patients, above in gliomas.

Using RNA template, CDR3s of TCR alpha and beta were amplified with iRepertoire arm-PCR. TCRdb ran MiXCR on the multiplex PCR reads and lists one entry per CDR3 protein. Among about 380,000 distinct CDR3 sequences listed, around 38% were seen once. Sequenced: glioma tissue, nonneoplastic brain tissue, or PBMCs (not recorded which). The clonotype comes from a human donor with low-grade glioma or glioblastoma, undergoing nonglioma brain surgery, or in good health (not recorded which).

The DNA for the CDR3 is TGCGCCAGCAGCCAAACCTTACAGGGCGGATGCACTGAAGCTTTCTTT. The encoded protein is CASSQTLQGGCTEAFF. The rearrangement joins TRBV5-1 to TRBJ1-1; D perhaps matches TRBD1 (6 bases). CDR1 SGHRS and CDR2 YFSETQ come from the germline V gene. This CDR3 spans 16 amino acids. Trimming took off 4 bases at V and 4 bases at J, with 20 bases between the two ends.